This is a list of T cell receptor beta chains from one sample in a study of graft-versus-host responses after intestinal transplantation. Generated by immunoSEQ multiplex PCR, the TCRdb table keeps only in-frame clones and is missing some. The sample gives approximately 90,000 clones, 85% to 95% of which show up once; approximately 2% is in the top ten. These receptors' targets are unknown. This sample comprised unstimulated CD8+ T cells sorted from spleen or lymph node cells, obtained before intestinal transplant. These receptors were obtained from a human donor who received an intestinal transplant. Both conserved end residues are part of each CDR3. The order of the fields is V gene, D gene, J gene, CDR3 DNA, CDR3 protein. A D gene is named only where the DNA matches it firmly.

TRBV30,-,TRBJ2-5,TGTGCCTGGAGCACAGGGTGGGTAGCGGGTGCGCGAGTCAAAGAGACCCAGTACTTC,CAWSTGWVAGARVKETQYF
TRBV27,TRBD1,TRBJ2-7,TGTGCCAGCAGCCCTGACAGGGTGGAGGCTTACGAGCAGTACTTC,CASSPDRVEAYEQYF
TRBV6-4,TRBD2,TRBJ2-7,TGTGCCAGCAGTCCGACTAGCGGGGGGTTTCACGAGCAGTACTTC,CASSPTSGGFHEQYF
TRBV29-1,-,TRBJ2-7,TGCAGCGTTGGGGTACAGAGCTCCTACGAGCAGTACTTC,CSVGVQSSYEQYF
TRBV7-9,-,TRBJ1-2,TGTGCCAGCAGCTTTCCAGGGGAGAACTATGGCTACACCTTC,CASSFPGENYGYTF
TRBV29-1,-,TRBJ1-6,TGCAGCGTAGCCGACAGGTCCCATAATTCACCCCTCCACTTT,CSVADRSHNSPLHF
TRBV19,TRBD2,TRBJ2-2,TGTGCCAGTAGTATACTTCCGATGTCACTCGGGGGGATCGGGGAGCTGTTTTTT,CASSILPMSLGGIGELFF
TRBV7-6,TRBD1,TRBJ1-2,TGTGCCAGCAGCCCCACCACAGGGGGCGCATATGGCTACACCTTC,CASSPTTGGAYGYTF
TRBV5-1,-,TRBJ2-7,TGCGCCAGCAGCCGGGACAACCTCTACTACGAGCAGTACTTC,CASSRDNLYYEQYF
TRBV5-4,-,TRBJ2-3,TGTGCCAGCAGCTTGTGGGGGGTCACAGATACGCAGTATTTT,CASSLWGVTDTQYF